The clone carrying this TCR beta chain was seen once. This record comes from a study of T cells in localized non-small cell lung cancer. CDR1 LNHDA and CDR2 SQIVND come from the germline V gene (reference sequence). Trimming cost V 6 bases and J 6 bases, with 15 bases left between them. The CDR3 runs to 15 residues. TCRdb keeps only in-frame clones here, not all; method: immunoSEQ multiplex PCR. The table has about 22,000 clones, approximately 86% seen once; the top ten hold 22%. The sample in question was PBMCs, obtained before any cancer treatment. This rearrangement joins TRBV19 to TRBJ1-6, with D possibly matching TRBD1 (6 bases). This sequence was found in a man aged 40 to 75 with stage II squamous cell lung carcinoma. CDR3 region: CASSPPTGTNSPLHF. CDR3 DNA: TGTGCCAGTAGCCCTCCTACAGGGACTAATTCACCCCTCCACTTT. The complete variable domain, with remaining parts taken from reference TRBV19 and TRBJ1-6, reads DGGITQSPKYLFRKEGQNVTLSCEQNLNHDAMYWYRQDPGQGLRLIYYSQIVNDFQKGDIAEGYSVSREKKESFPLTVTSAQKNPTAFYLCASSPPTGTNSPLHFGNGTRLTVT.